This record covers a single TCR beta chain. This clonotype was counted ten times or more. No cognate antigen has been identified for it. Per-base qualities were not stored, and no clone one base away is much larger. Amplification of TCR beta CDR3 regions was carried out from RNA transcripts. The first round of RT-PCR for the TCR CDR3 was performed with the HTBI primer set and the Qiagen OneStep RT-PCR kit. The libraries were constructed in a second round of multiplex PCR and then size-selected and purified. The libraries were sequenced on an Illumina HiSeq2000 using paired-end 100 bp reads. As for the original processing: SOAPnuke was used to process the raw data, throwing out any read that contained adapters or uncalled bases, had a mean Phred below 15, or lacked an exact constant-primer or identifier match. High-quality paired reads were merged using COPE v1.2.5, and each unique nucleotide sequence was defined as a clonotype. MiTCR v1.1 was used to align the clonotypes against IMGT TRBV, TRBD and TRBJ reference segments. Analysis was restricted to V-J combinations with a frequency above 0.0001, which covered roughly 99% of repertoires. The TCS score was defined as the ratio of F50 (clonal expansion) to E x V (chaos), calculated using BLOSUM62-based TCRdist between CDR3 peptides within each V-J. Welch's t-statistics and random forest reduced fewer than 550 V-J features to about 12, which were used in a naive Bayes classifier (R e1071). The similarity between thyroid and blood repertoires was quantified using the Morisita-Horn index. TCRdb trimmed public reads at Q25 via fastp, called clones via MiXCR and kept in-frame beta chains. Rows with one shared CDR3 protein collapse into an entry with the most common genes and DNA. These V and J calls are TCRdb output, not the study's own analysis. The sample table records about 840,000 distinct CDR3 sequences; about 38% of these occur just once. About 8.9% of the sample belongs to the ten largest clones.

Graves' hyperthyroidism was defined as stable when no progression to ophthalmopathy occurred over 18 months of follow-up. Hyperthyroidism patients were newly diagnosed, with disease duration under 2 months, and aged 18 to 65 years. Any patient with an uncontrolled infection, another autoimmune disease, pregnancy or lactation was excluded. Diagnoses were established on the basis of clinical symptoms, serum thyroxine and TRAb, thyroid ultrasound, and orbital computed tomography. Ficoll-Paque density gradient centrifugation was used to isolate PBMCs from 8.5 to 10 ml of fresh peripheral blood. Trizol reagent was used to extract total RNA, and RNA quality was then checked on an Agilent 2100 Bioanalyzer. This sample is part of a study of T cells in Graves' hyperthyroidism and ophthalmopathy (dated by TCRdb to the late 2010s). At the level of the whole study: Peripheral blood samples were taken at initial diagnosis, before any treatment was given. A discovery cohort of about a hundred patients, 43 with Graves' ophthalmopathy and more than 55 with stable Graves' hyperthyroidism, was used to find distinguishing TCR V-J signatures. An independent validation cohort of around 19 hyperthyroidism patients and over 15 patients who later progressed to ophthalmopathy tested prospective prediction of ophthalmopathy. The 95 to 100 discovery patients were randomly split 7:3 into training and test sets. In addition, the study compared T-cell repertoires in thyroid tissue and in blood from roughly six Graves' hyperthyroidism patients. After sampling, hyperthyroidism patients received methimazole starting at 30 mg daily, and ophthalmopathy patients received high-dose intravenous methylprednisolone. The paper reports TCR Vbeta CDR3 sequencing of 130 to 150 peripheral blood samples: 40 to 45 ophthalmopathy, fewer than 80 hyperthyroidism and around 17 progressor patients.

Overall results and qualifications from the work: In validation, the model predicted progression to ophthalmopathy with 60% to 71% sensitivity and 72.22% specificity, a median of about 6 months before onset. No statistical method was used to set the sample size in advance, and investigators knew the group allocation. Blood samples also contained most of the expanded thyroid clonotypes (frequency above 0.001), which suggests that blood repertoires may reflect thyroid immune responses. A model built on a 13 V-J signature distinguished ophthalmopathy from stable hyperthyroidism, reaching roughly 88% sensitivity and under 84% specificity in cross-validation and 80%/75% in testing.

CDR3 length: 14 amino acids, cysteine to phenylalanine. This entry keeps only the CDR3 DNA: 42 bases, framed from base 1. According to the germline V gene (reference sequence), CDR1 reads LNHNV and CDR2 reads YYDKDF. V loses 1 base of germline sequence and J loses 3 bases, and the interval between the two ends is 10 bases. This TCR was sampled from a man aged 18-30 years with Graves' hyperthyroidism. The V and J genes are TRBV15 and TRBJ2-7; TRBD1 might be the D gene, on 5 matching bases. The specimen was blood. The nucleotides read TGTGCCACCAGCAGAGGCAGGGAAGGCTACGAGCAGTACTTC. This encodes CATSRGREGYEQYF.